The 3 T cell receptor beta chains below come from one sample, sequenced in a study of early T cells in non-severe SARS-CoV-2 infection. MiXCR, applied by TCRdb to the 5' RACE reads, yields one record per CDR3 protein. The data contain under 70,000 distinct CDR3 sequences, 4% to 5.5% of them seen just once; the ten biggest clones take up 4.9%. Sequenced input: whole blood. The receptors here all came from an adult who was a healthcare worker with PCR-confirmed SARS-CoV-2 infection or an uninfected control (not recorded which).

The chain couples TRBV20-1 to TRBJ1-1; 9 bases agree with TRBD1. CDR1 and CDR2 (germline): DFQATT, SNEGSKA (reference sequence). This CDR3 contains 13 residues. The ends lost 3 bases at V and 7 bases at J; junction bases unmatched: 6. For the CDR3, the DNA is TGCAGTGCTAGGGGACAGGGTGTTGGTGAAGCTTTCTTT. This translates into CSARGQGVGEAFF.

This clonotype was detected many times. The chain couples TRBV20-1 to TRBJ2-7; 7 bases align to TRBD1. CDR3 size: 15 residues. The germline V gene has CDR1 DFQATT and CDR2 SNEGSKA (reference sequence). V trimming: 1 base; J trimming: 2 bases; junction bases outside the gene matches: 8. DNA for the CDR3: TGCAGTGCTAGAGCATCCGGGACAGACGCCTACGAGCAGTACTTC. Translating gives CSARASGTDAYEQYF.

In this sample, this clonotype turned up many times. The chain joins TRBV5-1 to TRBJ2-7, with D unresolved. The CDR3 covers 14 residues. The ends were cut back, 2 bases at V and 4 bases at J, with 13 bases in the middle. Germline loops: CDR1 SGHRS, CDR2 YFSETQ. The CDR3 reads CASSFGPAGYEQYF. CDR3 DNA sequence: TGCGCCAGCAGCTTTGGCCCCGCCGGTTACGAGCAGTACTTC.